These 11 T cell receptor beta chains originate from one sample sequenced in a study of T cell repertoires in cytomegalovirus infection. No antigen has been identified for these receptors. Using its own MiXCR run on the reads, TCRdb lists one record per CDR3 protein. The sample has roughly 570,000 distinct CDR3 sequences, approximately 40% seen once; the top ten hold more than 40%. Specimen: cultured PBMCs, collected from culture after CMV antigen stimulation. The receptors were sampled from a human donor in good health (CMV status not recorded). Some clones in this sample may be carry-over from other donors' samples.

This rearrangement joins TRBV7-6 to TRBJ2-2, with TRBD1 as a possible D gene (6 bases). The V gene's germline CDR1 is SGHVS and CDR2 FNYEAQ. Trimming removed 0 bases from V and 2 bases from J, with 10 bases in between. The CDR3 has 16 residues. The CDR3 loop reads CASSLAAGDNTGELFF. Here the CDR3 DNA reads TGTGCCAGCAGCTTAGCGGCAGGGGATAACACCGGGGAGCTGTTTTTT.

The V call is TRBV12-3 or TRBV12-4, the J call TRBJ2-1; TRBD2 agrees at 9 bases. V lost 5 bases, J lost 7 bases, and 12 bases stayed unmatched. This CDR3 is built from 16 residues. The chain's CDR3 is CASSDYSGGQGNEQFF. The CDR3 coding sequence is TGTGCCAGCAGTGACTATAGCGGGGGTCAGGGGAATGAGCAGTTCTTC.

The rearrangement uses TRBV7-2 and TRBJ1-6, with D unclear. The CDR3 covers 14 residues. CDR1 is SGHTA and CDR2 is FQGNSA in the germline V gene. V shed 1 base and J shed 4 bases, with 5 bases lying between them. CDR3 coding DNA: TGTGCCAGCAGCTTAGGACATTATAATTCACCCCTCCACTTT. This gives the protein CASSLGHYNSPLHF.

In its sample, this clonotype was seen a few times. The CDR3 DNA reads TGTGCCACACGGTTCCTAGCGGAGTACGAGCAGTACTTC. Translated: CATRFLAEYEQYF. This rearrangement joins TRBV7-9 to TRBJ2-7, with 7 bases fitting TRBD2. After removal of 10 bases from V and 4 bases from J, the junction contained 10 bases not matched to a gene. The germline V gene has CDR1 SEHNR and CDR2 FQNEAQ (reference sequence). There are 13 residues in the CDR3.

This chain connects TRBV27 to TRBJ2-5; TRBD1 is a possible D gene (8 bases). The germline CDR1 and CDR2 sequences are MNHEY and SMNVEV (reference sequence). There are 16 residues in the CDR3. The V and J ends lost 5 bases and 4 bases respectively, with 20 bases between them. The CDR3 sequence is CASSPLRTGRGETQYF. The CDR3 nucleotides are TGTGCCAGCAGTCCGTTACGGACAGGGAGGGGAGAGACCCAGTACTTC.

The rearrangement joins TRBV7-8 to TRBJ1-4; tentative D call: TRBD1 (5 bases). V shed 8 bases and J shed 5 bases, with 18 bases lying between them. The germline CDR1 and CDR2 sequences are SGHVS and FQNEAQ. The CDR3 is 15 residues long. The CDR3, as DNA: TGTGCCAGCGGCCCTTCGCGGGGACGCAATGAAAAACTGTTTTTT. As protein: CASGPSRGRNEKLFF.

The chain employs TRBV6-2 or TRBV6-3 and TRBJ1-6; D may be TRBD1 (5 bases). Germline V CDR1 and CDR2: MNHEY, SVGEGT. V was clipped by 7 bases and J by 8 bases, with 18 bases between them. The CDR3 runs to 15 residues. The CDR3 here is CASTPPLLGDSPLHF. Here the CDR3 DNA reads TGTGCCAGCACCCCCCCCCTCCTGGGGGATTCACCCCTCCACTTT.

J is TRBJ1-6 and V is TRBV15; D remains ambiguous. The V end was cut by 3 bases, the J end by 6 bases, with 6 bases between. The CDR3 spans 13 residues. CDR1 is LNHNV and CDR2 is YYDKDF in the germline V gene (reference sequence). This chain's CDR3 is CATSSGFNSPLHF. For the CDR3, the DNA is TGTGCCACCAGCAGCGGCTTTAATTCACCCCTCCACTTT.

This clonotype was counted between two and nine times. The chain carries TRBV7-2 and TRBJ2-4; D unclear. CDR1 SGHTA and CDR2 FQGNSA come from the germline V gene. V was cut by 4 bases and J by 0 bases, with 13 bases left in between. CDR3 length: 16 residues. The chain's CDR3 is CASSSNPTLAKNIQYF. The CDR3 region has the DNA TGTGCCAGCAGCTCAAATCCTACCCTAGCCAAAAACATTCAGTACTTC. Together with reference TRBV7-2 and TRBJ2-4, the CDR3 gives the full variable domain: GAGVSQSPSNKVTEKGKDVELRCDPISGHTALYWYRQSLGQGLEFLIYFQGNSAPDKSGLPSDRFSAERTGGSVSTLTIQRTQQEDSAVYLCASSSNPTLAKNIQYFGAGTRLSVL.

There are a few counts of this clonotype. The chain links TRBV19 to TRBJ2-2, with D tentatively TRBD1 (6 bases). The CDR3 runs 14 residues. The germline V gene has CDR1 LNHDA and CDR2 SQIVND (reference sequence). The V and J ends lost 10 bases and 6 bases respectively, with 18 bases between them. This chain's CDR3 is CATTPTGIAGELFF. The CDR3 DNA reads as TGTGCCACCACGCCTACAGGGATAGCCGGGGAGCTGTTTTTT.

This clonotype has a handful of counts. The chain combines TRBV7-2 with TRBJ1-1; D unclear. V was clipped by 4 bases and J by 4 bases, with 13 bases between them. Germline assignment: CDR1 SGHTA and CDR2 FQGNSA. This CDR3 contains 14 residues. The CDR3 bases are TGTGCCAGCAGCTCTACACAGTGGGGCACTGAAGCTTTCTTT. Protein sequence: CASSSTQWGTEAFF.